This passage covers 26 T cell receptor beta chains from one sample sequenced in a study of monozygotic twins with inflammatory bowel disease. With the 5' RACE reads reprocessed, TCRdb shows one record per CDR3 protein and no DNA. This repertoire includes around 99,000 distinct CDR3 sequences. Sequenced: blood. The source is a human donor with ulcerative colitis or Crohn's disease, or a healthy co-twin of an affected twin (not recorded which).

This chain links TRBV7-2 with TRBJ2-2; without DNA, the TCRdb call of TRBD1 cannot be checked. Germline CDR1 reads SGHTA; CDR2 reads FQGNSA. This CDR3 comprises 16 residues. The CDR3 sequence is CASSRPWARGTGELFF.

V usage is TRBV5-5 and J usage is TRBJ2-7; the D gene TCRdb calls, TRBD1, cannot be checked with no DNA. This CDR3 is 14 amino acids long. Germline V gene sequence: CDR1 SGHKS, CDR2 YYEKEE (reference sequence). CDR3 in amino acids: CASSLETGIYEQYF.

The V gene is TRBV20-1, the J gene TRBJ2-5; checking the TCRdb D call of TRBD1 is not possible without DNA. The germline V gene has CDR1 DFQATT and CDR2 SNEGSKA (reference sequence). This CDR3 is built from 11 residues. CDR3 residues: CSVAGEETQYF.

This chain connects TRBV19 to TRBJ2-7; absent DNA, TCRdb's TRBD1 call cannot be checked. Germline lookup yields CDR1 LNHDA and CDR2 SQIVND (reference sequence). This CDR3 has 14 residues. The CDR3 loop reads CASSTTRGTYEQYF.

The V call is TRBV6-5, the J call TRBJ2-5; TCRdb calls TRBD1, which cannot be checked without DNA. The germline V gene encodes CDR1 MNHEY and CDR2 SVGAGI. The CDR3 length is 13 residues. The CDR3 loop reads CASRITGPETQYF.

CDR3 sequence reads: CATGGGVGETQYF. The rearrangement uses TRBV7-2 and TRBJ2-5; TCRdb picks TRBD2, but there is no DNA to check that call. In germline, CDR1 is SGHTA, CDR2 FQGNSA. The CDR3 has 13 residues.

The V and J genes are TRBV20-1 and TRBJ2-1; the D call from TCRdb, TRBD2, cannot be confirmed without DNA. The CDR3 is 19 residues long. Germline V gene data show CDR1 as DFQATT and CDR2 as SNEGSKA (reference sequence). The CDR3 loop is CSARDLGGSGSSSYNEQFF.

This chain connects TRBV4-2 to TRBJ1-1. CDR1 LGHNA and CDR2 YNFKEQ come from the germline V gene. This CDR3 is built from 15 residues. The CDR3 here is CASSQEIGMPTEAFF.

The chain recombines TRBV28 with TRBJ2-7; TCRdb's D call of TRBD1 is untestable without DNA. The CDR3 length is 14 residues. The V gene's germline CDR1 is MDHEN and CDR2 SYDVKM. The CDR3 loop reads CASTSGDGTYEQYF. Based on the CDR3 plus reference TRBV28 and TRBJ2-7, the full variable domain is DVKVTQSSRYLVKRTGEKVFLECVQDMDHENMFWYRQDPGLGLRLIYFSYDVKMKEKGDIPEGYSVSREKKERFSLILESASTNQTSMYLCASTSGDGTYEQYFGPGTRLTVT.

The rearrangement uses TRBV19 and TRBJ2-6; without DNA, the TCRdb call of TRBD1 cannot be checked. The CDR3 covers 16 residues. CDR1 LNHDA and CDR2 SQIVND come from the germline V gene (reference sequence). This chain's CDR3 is CASSWTGASGANVLTF.

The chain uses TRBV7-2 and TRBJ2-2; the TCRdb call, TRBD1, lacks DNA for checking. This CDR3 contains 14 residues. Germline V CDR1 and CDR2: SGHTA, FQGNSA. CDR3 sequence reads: CASAFTGDTGELFF.

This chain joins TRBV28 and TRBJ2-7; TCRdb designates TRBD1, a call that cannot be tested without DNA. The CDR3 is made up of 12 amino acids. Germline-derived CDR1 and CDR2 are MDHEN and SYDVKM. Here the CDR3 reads CASGTGGREQYF.

CDR3 sequence: CAWGPNQPQHF. V usage is TRBV30 and J usage is TRBJ1-5. Germline CDR1 is GTSNPN and CDR2 is SVGIG (reference sequence). The CDR3 runs 11 residues.

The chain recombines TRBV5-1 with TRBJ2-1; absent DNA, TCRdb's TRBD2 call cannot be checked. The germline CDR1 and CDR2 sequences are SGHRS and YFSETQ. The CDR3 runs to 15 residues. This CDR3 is CASSLNSGGIDEQFF.

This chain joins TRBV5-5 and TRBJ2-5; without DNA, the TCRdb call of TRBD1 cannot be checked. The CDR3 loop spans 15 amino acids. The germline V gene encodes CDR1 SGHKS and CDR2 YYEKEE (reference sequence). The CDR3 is CASSFSRAIQETQYF.

CDR3 region: CASSLTGGVYNEQFF. The J gene is TRBJ2-1, the V gene TRBV27; absent DNA, TCRdb's TRBD2 call cannot be checked. CDR3 size: 15 residues. Germline V gives CDR1 MNHEY, CDR2 SMNVEV (reference sequence).

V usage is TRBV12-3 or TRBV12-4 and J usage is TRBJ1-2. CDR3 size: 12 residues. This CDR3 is CASSLGTYGYTF.

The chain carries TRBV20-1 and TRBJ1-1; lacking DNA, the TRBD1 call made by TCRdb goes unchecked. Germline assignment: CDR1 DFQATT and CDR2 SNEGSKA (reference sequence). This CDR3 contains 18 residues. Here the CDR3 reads CSARAILSAGGRNTEAFF.

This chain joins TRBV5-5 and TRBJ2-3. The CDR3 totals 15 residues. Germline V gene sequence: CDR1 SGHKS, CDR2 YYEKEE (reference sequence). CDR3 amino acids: CASRPSWDSTDTQYF.

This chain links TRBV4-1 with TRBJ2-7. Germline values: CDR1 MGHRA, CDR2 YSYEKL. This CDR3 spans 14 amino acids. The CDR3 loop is CASSPIADYYEQYF.

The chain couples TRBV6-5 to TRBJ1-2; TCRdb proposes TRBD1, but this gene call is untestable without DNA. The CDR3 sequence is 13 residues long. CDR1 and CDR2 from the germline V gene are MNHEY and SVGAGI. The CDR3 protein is CASRRQGGYGYTF.

The CDR3 loop reads CASSQDRTAGNTIYF. This chain joins TRBV4-3 and TRBJ1-3. The CDR3 is 15 amino acids. The germline gives CDR1 LGHNA, CDR2 YSLEER.

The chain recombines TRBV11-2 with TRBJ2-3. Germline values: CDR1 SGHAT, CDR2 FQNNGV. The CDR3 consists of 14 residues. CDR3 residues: CASSLGRSTDTQYF.

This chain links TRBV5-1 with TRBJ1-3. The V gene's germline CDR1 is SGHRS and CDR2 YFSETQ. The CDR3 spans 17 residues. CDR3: CASSLALSGNSGNTIYF.

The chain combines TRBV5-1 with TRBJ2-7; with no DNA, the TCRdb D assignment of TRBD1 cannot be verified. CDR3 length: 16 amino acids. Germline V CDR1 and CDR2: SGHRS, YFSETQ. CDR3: CASSLASGARGYEQYF.

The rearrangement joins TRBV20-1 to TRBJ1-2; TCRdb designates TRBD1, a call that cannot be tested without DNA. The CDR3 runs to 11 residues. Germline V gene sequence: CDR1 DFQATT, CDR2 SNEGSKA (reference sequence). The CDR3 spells CSVNRVYGYTF.